This TCR beta chain comes out of a study of cytomegalovirus exposure and HLA in healthy donors. Notes on the study in general: Using a false discovery rate of 0.05, a later analysis showed that approximately 17,000 TCR beta sequences were associated with HLA alleles. When presence/absence was analysed, sequencing depth was taken to be roughly uniform across donors. There were reportedly fewer N-insertions in an Asian-associated ancestry cluster than the roughly 670-donor mean, in a later analysis.

This clone has more than one count but fewer than ten. Its antigen is not known. Germline V gives CDR1 SGHRS, CDR2 YFSETQ. V was clipped by 0 bases and J by 3 bases, with 12 bases between them. The CDR3 consists of 15 residues. PCR involved 60 Vbeta and 13 Jbeta primers. Some clones are missing from TCRdb's copy, which holds only in-frame ones; the method was immunoSEQ multiplex PCR. The repertoire consists of around 120,000 clones, with less than 80% occurring once and the leading ten covering less than 4.5%. The chain uses TRBV5-1 and TRBJ1-1; TRBD1 is a possible D gene (5 bases). This sequence was found in a man aged 30 to 45 in good health and CMV-seropositive. Sample: PBMCs. CDR3 loop: CASSLAGGVDTEAFF. As DNA, the CDR3 is TGCGCCAGCAGCTTGGCCGGAGGGGTAGACACTGAAGCTTTCTTT.